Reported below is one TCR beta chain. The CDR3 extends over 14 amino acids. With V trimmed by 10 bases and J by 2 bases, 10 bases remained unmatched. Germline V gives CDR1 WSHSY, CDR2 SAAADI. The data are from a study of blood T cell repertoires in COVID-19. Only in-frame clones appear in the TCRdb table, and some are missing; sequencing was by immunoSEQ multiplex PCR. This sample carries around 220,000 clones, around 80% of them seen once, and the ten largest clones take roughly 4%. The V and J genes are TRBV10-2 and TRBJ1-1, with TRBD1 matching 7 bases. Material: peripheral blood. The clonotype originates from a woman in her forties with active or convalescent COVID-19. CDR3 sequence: CATKRGTVNTEAFF. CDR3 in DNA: TGCGCCACCAAGAGGGGGACAGTAAACACTGAAGCTTTCTTT.